This record covers a single T cell receptor beta chain. Its matching antigen is unknown. This record comes from a study of identical twins. Study-wide points: The study based its conclusions on cross-sectional statistical analysis and did not follow the same donors. Fewer insertions marked abundant cord blood beta clonotypes; young adult naive trended weakly, memory not at all.

Trimming left V 3 bases short and J 11 bases short, with 16 bases between. This CDR3 is 12 amino acids long. Germline-derived CDR1 and CDR2 are DFQATT and SNEGSKA (reference sequence). MiXCR was run by TCRdb on the 5' RACE reads, yielding one entry per CDR3 protein. The sample has 550,000 to 700,000 distinct CDR3 sequences; around 21% are singletons. These data also featured in a second study, about T cells expressing NK-cell markers. That investigation notes: HCMV seropositivity characterized most of the eight sequenced donors, and seronegativity one.

The receptor was isolated from a woman aged 18-35 years in good health. This chain joins TRBV20-1 and TRBJ1-1; maybe TRBD1 (5 bases). Sample: PBMCs. CDR3 protein: CSARRRQLPAFF. The CDR3 nucleotides are TGCAGTGCTAGGAGGAGACAGCTGCCGGCTTTCTTT.